This T cell receptor beta chain was found in a study of blood T cell repertoires in COVID-19. Study summary: PBMCs, B-cell-depleted T cells, or T cells were the source of the cDNA or gDNA that made up the material.

The CDR3 is 14 amino acids. V was pared by 1 base and J by 3 bases, with 13 bases between. Germline CDR1 SQVTM, CDR2 ANQGSEA. Per the study methods: Estimates of nucleated cell counts were drawn from the amplification of reference gene primers. The table came from immunoSEQ multiplex PCR; TCRdb's copy has only in-frame clones and leaves some out. V, J and clone size are those of that table, while D and trimming were read from the DNA. The sample gives 300,000 to 350,000 clones, roughly 85% of which show up once; approximately 4.6% is in the top ten. Assignments of participants to cohorts depended upon their own reported clinical history.

The origin of this receptor is a woman in her thirties or forties with acute COVID-19. The sequenced sample was PBMCs or T cells enriched from blood (not recorded which). V and J are TRBV29-1 and TRBJ2-7; D ambiguous. The CDR3 here is CSVEALGTNYEQYF. The CDR3 DNA is TGCAGCGTTGAAGCCCTTGGAACTAACTACGAGCAGTACTTC.